The T cell receptor (beta chain) under discussion was sequenced for a study of shared clonotypes between healthy human individuals. Notes on the study in general: Non-shared clonotypes had lower generation probabilities than clonotypes shared by all four sorted-subset donors.

Between the trimmed V and J ends, which lost 3 bases and 0 bases, there was a span of 6 bases. CDR1 and CDR2 (germline): SQVTM, ANQGSEA. This CDR3 is built from 13 residues. For this clone: What it binds is not known.

CD45RO-negative CD8 cells positively selected for CCR7 made up the naive population, which excluded terminally differentiated effector memory CD45RA+ cells. Each of the donors was a healthy adult who was HIV-negative and had not had a recent acute infection or vaccination. The assay was immunoSEQ multiplex PCR, and TCRdb's table has in-frame clones only and misses some. Of 1.5 million to 2.5 million clones in the sample, about 95% are singletons; the top ten hold more than 0.9%. This clonotype was obtained from a man between 18 and 29 years old in good health. Material: naive CD8+ T cells sorted from blood. The chain combines TRBV29-1 with TRBJ2-4; no reliable D call. CDR3 nucleotides: TGCAGCGTTGAGGAGATAGCCAAAAACATTCAGTACTTC. It codes for CSVEEIAKNIQYF.